This TCR beta chain was retrieved from a study of T cell repertoires in cytomegalovirus infection. Study in general: Carrying CMV and the relevant HLA type showed in public TCR beta signatures.

This clonotype appeared once. What it binds is not known. Study-wide findings and caveats: Dominating the ex vivo response were HLA-C-restricted CMV-specific TCR beta clonotypes.

TCRdb called the reads again in MiXCR, with one record for every CDR3 protein. The sample has around 500,000 distinct CDR3 sequences, about two fifths seen once. The CDR3 consists of 16 residues. V dropped 6 bases and J dropped 0 bases, with 18 bases sitting between them. The germline V gene has CDR1 MDHEN and CDR2 SYDVKM. The clonotype was recovered from a human donor in good health (CMV status not recorded). Some clones in this sample may be carry-over from other donors' samples. The sample in question was cultured PBMCs, obtained from culture after CMV antigen stimulation. The chain couples TRBV28 to TRBJ2-7; D is perhaps TRBD1 (6 bases). For the CDR3, the DNA is TGTGCCAGCAGACTCCTGGGGACATCCAGCTCCTACGAGCAGTACTTC. It is translated as CASRLLGTSSSYEQYF.